The clone carrying this TCR beta chain has a count of ten or more. This specimen comes from a study of T-cell memory formation after mild COVID-19. The ends were cut back, 4 bases at V and 6 bases at J, with 25 bases in the middle. This CDR3 is 18 amino acids long. One entry per CDR3 protein results from TCRdb running MiXCR on the 5' RACE reads. The repertoire holds about 240,000 distinct CDR3 sequences, 8% to 10% seen once, with 20% to 25% in the top ten. This TCR was sampled from a man younger than 30 who had mild COVID-19 (a few samples of this study predate the infection). Cell type and time point are not known. Source material: PBMCs or a T cell subset sorted from them (not recorded which). The gene calls are TRBV12-3 or TRBV12-4 and TRBJ1-5; D might be TRBD1 (6 bases). In DNA form, the CDR3 reads TGTGCCAGCAGTTCTATAGAGGTATCAGGGGATTATATTCAGCCCCAGCATTTT. Amino acids: CASSSIEVSGDYIQPQHF.